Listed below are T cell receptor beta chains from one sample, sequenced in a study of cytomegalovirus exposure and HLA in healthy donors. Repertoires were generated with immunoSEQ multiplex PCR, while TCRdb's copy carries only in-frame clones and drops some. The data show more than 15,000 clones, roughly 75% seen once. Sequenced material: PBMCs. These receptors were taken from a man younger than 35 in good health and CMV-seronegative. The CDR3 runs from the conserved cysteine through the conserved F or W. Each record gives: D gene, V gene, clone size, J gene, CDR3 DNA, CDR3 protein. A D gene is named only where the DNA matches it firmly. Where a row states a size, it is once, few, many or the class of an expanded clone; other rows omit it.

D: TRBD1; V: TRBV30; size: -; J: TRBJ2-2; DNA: TGTGCCTGTGGGGGACAGGGGGTCACCGGGGAGCTGTTTTTT; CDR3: CACGGQGVTGELFF
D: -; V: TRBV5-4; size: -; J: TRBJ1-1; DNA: TGTGCCAGCAGCTTGGACTCGGGGGGCTGGAACACTGAAGCTTTCTTT; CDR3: CASSLDSGGWNTEAFF
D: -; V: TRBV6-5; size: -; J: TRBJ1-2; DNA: TGTGCCAGCAGTTACGGGGCGGATTATGGCTACACCTTC; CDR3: CASSYGADYGYTF
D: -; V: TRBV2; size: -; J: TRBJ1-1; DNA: TGTGCCAGCAGTGCCTTTTCCCAGGGGCCGTCCTCACTCGAAGCTTTCTTT; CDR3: CASSAFSQGPSSLEAFF
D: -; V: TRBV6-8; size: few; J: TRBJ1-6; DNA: TGTGCCAGCCTCTCGACCTTGGCCCGGGGGGCGAATCCGTGTACGAGCTCCTATAATTCACCCCTCCACTTT; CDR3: CASLSTLARGANPCTSSYNSPLHF
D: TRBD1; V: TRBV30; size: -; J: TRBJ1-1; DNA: TGTGCCTGGACAGGGGGGAACACTGAAGCTTTCTTT; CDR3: CAWTGGNTEAFF
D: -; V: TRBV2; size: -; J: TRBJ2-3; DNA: TGTGCCAGCAGTGGAGGAGATACGCAGTATTTT; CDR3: CASSGGDTQYF
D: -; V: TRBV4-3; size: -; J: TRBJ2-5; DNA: TGCGCCAGCAGCCAAAGTTGGGGGACTCAAGAGACCCAGTACTTC; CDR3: CASSQSWGTQETQYF
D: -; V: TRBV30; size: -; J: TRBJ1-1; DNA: TGTGCCTGGAGTTTGGGAGGTTATACTGAAGCTTTCTTT; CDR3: CAWSLGGYTEAFF
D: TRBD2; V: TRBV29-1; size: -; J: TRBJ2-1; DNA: TGCAGCGTTGCCCTAGCGGGAGCGTTTAGTGAGCAGTTCTTC; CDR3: CSVALAGAFSEQFF
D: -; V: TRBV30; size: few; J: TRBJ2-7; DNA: TGTGCCTGGGGACACTACGAGCAGTACTTC; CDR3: CAWGHYEQYF
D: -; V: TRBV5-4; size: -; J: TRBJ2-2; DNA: TGTGCCAGCAGCTTGGCCCCGCGGACGAACACCGGGGAGCTGTTTTTT; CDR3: CASSLAPRTNTGELFF
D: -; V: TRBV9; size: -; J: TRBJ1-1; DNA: TGTGCCAGCAGCACACAGGGACACACGAACACTGAAGCTTTCTTT; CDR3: CASSTQGHTNTEAFF
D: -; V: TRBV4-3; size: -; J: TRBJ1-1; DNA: TGCGCCAGCAGCCAAGATGTGAGAGCGGGGGAGGAAAACACTGAAGCTTTCTTT; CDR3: CASSQDVRAGEENTEAFF
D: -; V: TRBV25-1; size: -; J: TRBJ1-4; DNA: TGTGCCAGCAGTGAATCAGGGAAACATAATGAAAAACTGTTTTTT; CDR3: CASSESGKHNEKLFF
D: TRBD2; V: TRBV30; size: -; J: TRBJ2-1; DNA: TGTGCCTGGAGCGGGGGGGCCTACAATGAGCAGTTCTTC; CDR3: CAWSGGAYNEQFF
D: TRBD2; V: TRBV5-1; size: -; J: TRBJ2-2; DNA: TGCGCCAGCAGCATGGGACTAGCGGTGAACACCGGGGAGCTGTTTTTT; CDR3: CASSMGLAVNTGELFF
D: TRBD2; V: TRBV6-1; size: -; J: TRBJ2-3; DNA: TGTGCCAGCAGTGGGGGACTAGCGGGACACACAGATACGCAGTATTTT; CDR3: CASSGGLAGHTDTQYF
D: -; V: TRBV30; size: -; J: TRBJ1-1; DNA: TGTGCCTGGATATTCGGGGGTGTCACCATGAACACTGAAGCTTTCTTT; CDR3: CAWIFGGVTMNTEAFF
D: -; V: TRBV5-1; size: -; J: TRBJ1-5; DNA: TGCGCCAGCTCCTTAGACAGTAGGAATCAGCCCCAGCATTTT; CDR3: CASSLDSRNQPQHF
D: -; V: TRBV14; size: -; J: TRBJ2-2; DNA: TGTGCCAGCAGCCAACTAGGACAGTCCGGGGAGCTGTTTTTT; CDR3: CASSQLGQSGELFF
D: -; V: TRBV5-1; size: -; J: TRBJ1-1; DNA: TGCACCAGCAGGATTCAGGGAGGGAGCACTGAAGCTTTCTTT; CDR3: CTSRIQGGSTEAFF
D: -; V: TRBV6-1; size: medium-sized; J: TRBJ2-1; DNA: TGTGCCAGCAGTGCTGGACAGCTACTGAACATTCTGGAGTTCTTC; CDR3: CASSAGQLLNILEFF
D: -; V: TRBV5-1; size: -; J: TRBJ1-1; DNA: TGCGCCAGCAGCACCGGACAGACCATGAACACTGAAGCTTTCTTT; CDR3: CASSTGQTMNTEAFF
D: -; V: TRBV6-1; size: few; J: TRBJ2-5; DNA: TGTGCCAGCGGTGGGATGGGGGCGCTTTATGAGACCCAGTACTTC; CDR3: CASGGMGALYETQYF
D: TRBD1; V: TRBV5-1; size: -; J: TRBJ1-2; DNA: TGCGCCAGCAGCTTCGGACAGGGGGACGGCTACACCTTC; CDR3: CASSFGQGDGYTF
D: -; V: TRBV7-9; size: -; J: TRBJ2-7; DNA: TGTGCCAGCAGCTTACCGGGTCTCCCCTACGAGCAGTACTTC; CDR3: CASSLPGLPYEQYF
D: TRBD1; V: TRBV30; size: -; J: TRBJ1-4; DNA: TGTGCCGGGTACAGGGGACGGGGTGAAAAACTGTTTTTT; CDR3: CAGYRGRGEKLFF